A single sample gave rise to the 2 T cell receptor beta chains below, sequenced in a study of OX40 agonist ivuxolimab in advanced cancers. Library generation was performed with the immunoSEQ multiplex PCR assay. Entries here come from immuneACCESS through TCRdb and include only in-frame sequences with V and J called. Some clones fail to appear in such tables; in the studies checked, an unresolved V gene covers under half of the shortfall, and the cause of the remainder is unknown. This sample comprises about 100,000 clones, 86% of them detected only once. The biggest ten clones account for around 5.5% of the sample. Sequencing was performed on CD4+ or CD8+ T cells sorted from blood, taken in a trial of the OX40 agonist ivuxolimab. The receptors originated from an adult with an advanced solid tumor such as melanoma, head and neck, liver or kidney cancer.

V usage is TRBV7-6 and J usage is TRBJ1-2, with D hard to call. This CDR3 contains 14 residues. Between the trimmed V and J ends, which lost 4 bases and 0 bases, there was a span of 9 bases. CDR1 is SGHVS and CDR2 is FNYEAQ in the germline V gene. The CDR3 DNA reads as TGTGCCAGCAGCTCCGGACCCACTAACTATGGCTACACCTTC. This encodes CASSSGPTNYGYTF.

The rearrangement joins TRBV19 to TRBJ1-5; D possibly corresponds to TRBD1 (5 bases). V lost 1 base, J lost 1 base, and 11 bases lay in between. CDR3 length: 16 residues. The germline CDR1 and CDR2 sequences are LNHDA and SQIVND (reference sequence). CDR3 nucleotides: TGTGCCAGTAGTATAGGGGGGAAGGCGAGCAATCAGCCCCAGCATTTT. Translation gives CASSIGGKASNQPQHF.